The entry below describes one T cell receptor (beta chain). The target of this receptor is not known. The sample holds no much larger clone one base away, and base qualities are not on file. The CDR1 and CDR2 encoded by the germline V gene (reference sequence) are DFQATT and SNEGSKA. Trimming costs V 0 bases and J 4 bases, and their ends lie 7 bases apart. From the cysteine through the phenylalanine, the CDR3 covers 12 amino acids. Of all the DNA, just the CDR3 is kept, 36 bases in frame from base 1. Amplification of full-length TCR variable regions was done by 5' RACE PCR using constant-region reverse primers, and this step was followed by semi-nested PCR with Nested Universal Primer A. The ReliaPrep RNA Cell Miniprep System was used to extract total RNA, which was then reverse transcribed into 5'RACE-ready cDNA with the SMARTer RACE 5'/3' Kit. An Illumina MiSeq was used to sequence the full-length TCR alpha and beta libraries, which had been barcoded with multiplex adaptors. The paper's data handling went like this. Sequencing data were pooled across the five patients for each of nine subset-tissue groups and compared by unsupervised clustering of TCR gene usage. The Morisita-Horn index was used to calculate repertoire similarity, with shared sequences weighted by how much each contributed to each repertoire. The raw public data were reprocessed by TCRdb itself: fastp quality trimming at Q25, MiXCR clonotype calling, in-frame beta chains only. Rows are combined by CDR3 protein, so each entry shows the most common genes and DNA. Clone size and V and J calls follow TCRdb, not the original study. The sample has 35,000 to 50,000 distinct CDR3 sequences on record, approximately 30% of them singletons. About 4% of the sample goes to the ten largest clones.

The data were taken from a study (dated by TCRdb to 2015 to 2017). Turning to the overall study: The study set out to test whether tumor-infiltrating Tregs in breast cancer get recruited from blood Tregs or are instead converted in situ from other CD4+ T cell subsets. The study at large found these results: Tumor memory CD4+ T cell TCR gene usage clustered with blood and lymph node memory CD4+ cells and lymph node naive CD4+ cells. Validation in the larger cohort was restricted to a single TCR beta V-J rearrangement rather than whole repertoires. The TCR alpha and beta sequences of tumor-infiltrating Tregs showed the greatest overlap with tumor naive CD4+ T cells, followed by blood naive CD4+ T cells.

Memory CD4+ T cells were isolated as CD4+CD45RO+CD25- cells. Tregs, naive and memory CD4+ T cells from tumor, blood and ipsilateral draining lymph nodes of five breast cancer patients underwent full-length TCR alpha and beta sequencing. Tumor tissue and lymph nodes from ipsilateral axillary dissection were perfused with PBS, minced and digested with collagenase I and hyaluronidase. FACS confirmed that the sorted cell populations were more than 90% pure. The receptor chain draws on TRBV20-1 and TRBJ2-7; confidence is insufficient to name the D gene. This receptor was obtained from a female donor with breast cancer. The sample comprised tumor-infiltrating memory CD4+ T cells sorted from the breast tumor. Per the publication, the cell subset or site label means: memory CD4+ T cells, CD4+CD45RO+CD25-. The CDR3: CSAREVEYEQYF. The bases read TGCAGTGCTAGAGAGGTAGAGTACGAGCAGTACTTC.